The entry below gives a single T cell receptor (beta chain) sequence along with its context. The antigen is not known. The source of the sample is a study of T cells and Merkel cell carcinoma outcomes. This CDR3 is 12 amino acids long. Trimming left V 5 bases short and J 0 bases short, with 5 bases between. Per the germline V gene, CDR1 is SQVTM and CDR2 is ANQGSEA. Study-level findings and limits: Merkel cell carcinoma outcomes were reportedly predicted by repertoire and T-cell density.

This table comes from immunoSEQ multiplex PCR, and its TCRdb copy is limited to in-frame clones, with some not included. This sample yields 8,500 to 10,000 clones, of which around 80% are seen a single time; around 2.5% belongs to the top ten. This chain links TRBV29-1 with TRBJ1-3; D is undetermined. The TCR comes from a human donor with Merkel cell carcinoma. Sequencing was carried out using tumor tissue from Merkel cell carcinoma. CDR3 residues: CSVLNSGNTIYF. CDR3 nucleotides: TGCAGCGTTTTGAACTCTGGAAACACCATATATTTT.